This paragraph covers one TCR beta chain sequence. Libraries were prepared by immunoSEQ multiplex PCR; TCRdb keeps only in-frame clonotypes and omits some of them. The table records under 130,000 clones, around 82% of them present only once. These data come from a study of control samples from healthy donors and cancer patients. Germline-derived CDR1 and CDR2 are SGDLS and YYNGEE. CDR3 length equals 13 residues. Deletions cut 0 bases from V and 5 bases from J, with 7 bases between. Sequences were obtained from blood. The TCR was taken from a woman between 45 and 65 years old in good health. The J gene is TRBJ2-3, the V gene TRBV9; unclear D gene. The CDR3 region has the DNA TGTGCCAGCAGCGTAGCTGTGGAAGATACGCAGTATTTT. Its protein product is CASSVAVEDTQYF.